This T cell receptor beta chain was sequenced for a study of cytomegalovirus exposure and HLA in healthy donors. The germline V and J ends were trimmed by 2 bases and 3 bases, with 12 bases remaining between them. Germline CDR1 is MNHEY and CDR2 is SVGAGI. The CDR3 spans 15 residues. PCR involved 60 Vbeta and 13 Jbeta primers. Method: immunoSEQ multiplex PCR; TCRdb's copy keeps in-frame clones and lacks some. The table records about 190,000 clones, roughly four fifths of them present only once. This chain links TRBV6-5 with TRBJ2-3; possibly TRBD2 for D (5 bases). The sequence came from a woman between 25 and 40 years old in good health and CMV-seropositive. The source material was PBMCs. CDR3 bases: TGTGCCAGCAGTTACCAACGGCGGAGGACAGATACGCAGTATTTT. It yields the protein CASSYQRRRTDTQYF.